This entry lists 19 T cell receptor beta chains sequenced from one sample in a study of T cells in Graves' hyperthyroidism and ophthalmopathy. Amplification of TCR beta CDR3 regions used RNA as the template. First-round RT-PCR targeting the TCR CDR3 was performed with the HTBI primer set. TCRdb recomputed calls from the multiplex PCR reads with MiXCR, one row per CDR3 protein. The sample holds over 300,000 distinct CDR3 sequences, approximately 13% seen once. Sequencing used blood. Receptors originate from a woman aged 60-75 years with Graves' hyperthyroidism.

CDR3 nucleotides: TGTGCCAGCTCACCCGCGACTGACACTGAAGCTTTCTTT. Its protein is CASSPATDTEAFF. This chain links TRBV18 with TRBJ1-1; D unclear. CDR1 is KGHSH and CDR2 is LQKENI in the germline V gene. Trimming removed 3 bases from V and 3 bases from J, with 8 bases in between. The CDR3 consists of 13 residues.

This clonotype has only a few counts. The CDR3, as DNA: TGTGCCAGCAGTTTTACACAGGGGGCAGGGGAAAAACTGTTTTTT. Translation: CASSFTQGAGEKLFF. The V gene is TRBV6-1, the J gene TRBJ1-4; 9 nucleotides agree with TRBD1. Trimming cost V 5 bases and J 8 bases; bases outside gene matches: 9. The CDR3 contains 15 residues. Germline values: CDR1 MNHNS, CDR2 SASEGT.

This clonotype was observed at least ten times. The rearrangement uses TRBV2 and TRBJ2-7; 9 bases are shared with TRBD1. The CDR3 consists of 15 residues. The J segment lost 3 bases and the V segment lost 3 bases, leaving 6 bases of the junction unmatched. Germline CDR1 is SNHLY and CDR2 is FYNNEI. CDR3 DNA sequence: TGTGCCAGCAGTGATTACGGGACAGGGTTCTACGAGCAGTACTTC. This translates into CASSDYGTGFYEQYF. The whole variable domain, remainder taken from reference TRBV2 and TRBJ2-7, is EPEVTQTPSHQVTQMGQEVILRCVPISNHLYFYWYRQILGQKVEFLVSFYNNEISEKSEIFDDQFSVERPDGSNFTLKIRSTKLEDSAMYFCASSDYGTGFYEQYFGPGTRLTVT.

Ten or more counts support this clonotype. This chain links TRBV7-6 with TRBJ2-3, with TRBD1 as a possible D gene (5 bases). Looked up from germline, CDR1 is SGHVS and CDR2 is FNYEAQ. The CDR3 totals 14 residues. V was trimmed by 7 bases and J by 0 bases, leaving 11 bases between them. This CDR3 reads CASNRGASTDTQYF. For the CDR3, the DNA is TGTGCCAGCAATAGGGGTGCGAGCACAGATACGCAGTATTTT.

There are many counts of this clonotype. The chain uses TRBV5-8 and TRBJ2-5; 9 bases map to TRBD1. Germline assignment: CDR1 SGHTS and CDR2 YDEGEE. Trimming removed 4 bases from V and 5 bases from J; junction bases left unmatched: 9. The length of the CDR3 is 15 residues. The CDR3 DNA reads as TGTGCCAGCAGCGGAAAACAGGGGGCGGGCGAGACCCAGTACTTC. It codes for CASSGKQGAGETQYF.

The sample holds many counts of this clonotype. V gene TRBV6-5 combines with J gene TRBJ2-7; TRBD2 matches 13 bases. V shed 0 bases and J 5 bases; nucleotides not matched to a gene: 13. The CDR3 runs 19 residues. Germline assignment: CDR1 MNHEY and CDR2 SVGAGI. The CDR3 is CASSYSWDTLGTSGDEQYF. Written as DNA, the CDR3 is TGTGCCAGCAGTTACTCATGGGACACATTGGGGACTAGCGGGGACGAGCAGTACTTC.

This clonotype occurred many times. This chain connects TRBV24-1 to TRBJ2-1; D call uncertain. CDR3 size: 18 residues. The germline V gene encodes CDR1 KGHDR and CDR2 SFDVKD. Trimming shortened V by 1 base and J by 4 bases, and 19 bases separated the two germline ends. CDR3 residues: CATSDFRLDRRGYNEQFF. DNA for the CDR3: TGTGCCACCAGTGATTTTCGGCTGGACCGGAGAGGATACAATGAGCAGTTCTTC.

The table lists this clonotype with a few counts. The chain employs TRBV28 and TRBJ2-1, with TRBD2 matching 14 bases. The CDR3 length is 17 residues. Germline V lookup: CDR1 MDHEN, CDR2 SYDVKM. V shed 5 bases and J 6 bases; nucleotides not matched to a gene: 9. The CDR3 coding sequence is TGTGCCAGCAGTCCGGCCGGGACTAGCGGGAGCCGCAATGAGCAGTTCTTC. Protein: CASSPAGTSGSRNEQFF.

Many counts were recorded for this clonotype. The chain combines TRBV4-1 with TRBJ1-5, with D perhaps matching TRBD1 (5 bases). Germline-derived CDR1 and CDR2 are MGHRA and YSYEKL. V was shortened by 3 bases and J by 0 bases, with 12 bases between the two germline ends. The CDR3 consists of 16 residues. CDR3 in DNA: TGCGCCAGCAGCCAGGGGCAGATCACTAGCAATCAGCCCCAGCATTTT. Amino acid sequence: CASSQGQITSNQPQHF.

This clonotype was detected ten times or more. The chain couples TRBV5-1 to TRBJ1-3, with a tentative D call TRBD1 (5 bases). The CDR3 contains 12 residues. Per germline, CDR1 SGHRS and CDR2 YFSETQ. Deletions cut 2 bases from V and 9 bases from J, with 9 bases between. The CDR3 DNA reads TGCGCCAGCAGCTTTGACGGGGCCACCATATATTTT. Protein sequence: CASSFDGATIYF.

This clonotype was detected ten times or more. This CDR3 is CASTGGSGRAWGEQYF. The CDR3 DNA reads TGTGCCAGCACCGGTGGTAGCGGGAGGGCCTGGGGCGAGCAGTACTTC. The gene calls are TRBV28 and TRBJ2-7, with TRBD2 matching 11 bases. After removal of 7 bases from V and 6 bases from J, the junction contained 14 bases not matched to a gene. Germline V gene lookup returns CDR1 MDHEN and CDR2 SYDVKM. There are 16 residues in the CDR3.

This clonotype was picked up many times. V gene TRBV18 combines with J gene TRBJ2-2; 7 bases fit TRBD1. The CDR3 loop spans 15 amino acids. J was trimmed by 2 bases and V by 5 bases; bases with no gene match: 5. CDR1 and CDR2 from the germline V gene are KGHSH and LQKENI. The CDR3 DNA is TGTGCCAGCTCAAAGGGGACAGCCAACACCGGGGAGCTGTTTTTT. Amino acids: CASSKGTANTGELFF.

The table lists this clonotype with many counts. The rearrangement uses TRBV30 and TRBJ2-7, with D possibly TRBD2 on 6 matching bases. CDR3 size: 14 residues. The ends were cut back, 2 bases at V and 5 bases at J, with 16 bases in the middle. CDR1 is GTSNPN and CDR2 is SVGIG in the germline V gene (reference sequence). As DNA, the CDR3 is TGTGCCTGGAGTCCCGGGATGGAGGGAAACGAGCAGTACTTC. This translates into CAWSPGMEGNEQYF.

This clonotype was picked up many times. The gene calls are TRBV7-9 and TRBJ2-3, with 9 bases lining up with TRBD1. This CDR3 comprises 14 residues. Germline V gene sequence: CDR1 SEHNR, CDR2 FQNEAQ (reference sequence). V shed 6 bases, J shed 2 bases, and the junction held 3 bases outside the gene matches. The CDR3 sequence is CASRQGAFTDTQYF. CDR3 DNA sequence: TGTGCCAGCAGACAGGGGGCTTTCACAGATACGCAGTATTTT.

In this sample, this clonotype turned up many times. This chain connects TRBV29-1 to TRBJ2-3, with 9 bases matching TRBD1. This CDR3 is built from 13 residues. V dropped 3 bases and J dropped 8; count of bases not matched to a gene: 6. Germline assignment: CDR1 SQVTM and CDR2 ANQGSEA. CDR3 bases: TGCAGCGTTGAGGGACAGGGTCGGAGTACGCAGTATTTT. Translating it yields CSVEGQGRSTQYF.

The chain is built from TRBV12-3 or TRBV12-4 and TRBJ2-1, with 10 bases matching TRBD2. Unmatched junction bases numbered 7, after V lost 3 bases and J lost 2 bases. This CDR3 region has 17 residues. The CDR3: CASSFISGRTAYNEQFF. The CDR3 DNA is TGTGCCAGCAGTTTCATTAGCGGGAGGACCGCCTACAATGAGCAGTTCTTC.

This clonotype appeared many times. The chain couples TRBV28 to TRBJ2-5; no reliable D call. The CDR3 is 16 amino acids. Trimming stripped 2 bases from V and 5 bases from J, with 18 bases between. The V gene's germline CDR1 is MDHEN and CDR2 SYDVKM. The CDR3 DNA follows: TGTGCCAGCAGTTTAAGCACGGGCCGACTGTGGGAGACCCAGTACTTC. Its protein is CASSLSTGRLWETQYF.

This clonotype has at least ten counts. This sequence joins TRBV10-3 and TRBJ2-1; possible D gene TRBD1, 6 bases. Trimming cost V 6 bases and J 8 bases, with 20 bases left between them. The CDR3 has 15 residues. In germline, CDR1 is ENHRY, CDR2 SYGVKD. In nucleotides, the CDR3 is TGTGCCATCAGCTCCCGGGACACCTCAGGGGATGAGCAGTTCTTC. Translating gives CAISSRDTSGDEQFF.

CDR3 coding DNA: TGTGCCAGTAGTATAGGGGGCGGGGGGTTTCAAGAGACCCAGTACTTC. Translated, it gives CASSIGGGGFQETQYF. The V and J genes are TRBV19 and TRBJ2-5; 8 positions agree with TRBD2. The V gene end was trimmed by 1 base and the J gene end by 2 bases; junction bases not matched to a gene: 6. The germline V gene has CDR1 LNHDA and CDR2 SQIVND (reference sequence). The CDR3 has 16 residues. Based on the CDR3 plus reference TRBV19 and TRBJ2-5, the full variable domain is DGGITQSPKYLFRKEGQNVTLSCEQNLNHDAMYWYRQDPGQGLRLIYYSQIVNDFQKGDIAEGYSVSREKKESFPLTVTSAQKNPTAFYLCASSIGGGGFQETQYFGPGTRLLVL.